The TCR beta chain under discussion was sequenced for a study of T cells in Graves' hyperthyroidism and ophthalmopathy. About the research overall: At initial diagnosis, before any treatment had begun, peripheral blood was obtained. Points from the study as a whole: Stable hyperthyroidism was told apart from ophthalmopathy by a model built on 13 V-J features.

RNA transcripts yielded amplified TCR beta CDR3 regions. HTBI primers were employed in a first-round RT-PCR of the TCR CDR3. TCRdb analysed the multiplex PCR reads with MiXCR anew, one entry per CDR3 protein. The sample includes 500,000 to 700,000 distinct CDR3 sequences, over 15% of them seen just once. Uncontrolled infection, other autoimmune disease, pregnancy or lactation excluded patients. Germline V gives CDR1 SGDLS, CDR2 YYNGEE. V lost 4 bases and J lost 5; bases outside the gene matches: 15. The CDR3 extends over 18 amino acids. Regarding this clonotype: Its specificity is unknown.

The gene calls are TRBV9 and TRBJ2-2; 9 nucleotides match TRBD2. The sequenced material came from blood. The receptor comes from a woman aged 18-30 years with Graves' hyperthyroidism. The CDR3 DNA reads as TGTGCCAGCAGCCATCGACAGGGAGGAAGCGGGGGGACCGGGGAGCTGTTTTTT. Encoded protein: CASSHRQGGSGGTGELFF.